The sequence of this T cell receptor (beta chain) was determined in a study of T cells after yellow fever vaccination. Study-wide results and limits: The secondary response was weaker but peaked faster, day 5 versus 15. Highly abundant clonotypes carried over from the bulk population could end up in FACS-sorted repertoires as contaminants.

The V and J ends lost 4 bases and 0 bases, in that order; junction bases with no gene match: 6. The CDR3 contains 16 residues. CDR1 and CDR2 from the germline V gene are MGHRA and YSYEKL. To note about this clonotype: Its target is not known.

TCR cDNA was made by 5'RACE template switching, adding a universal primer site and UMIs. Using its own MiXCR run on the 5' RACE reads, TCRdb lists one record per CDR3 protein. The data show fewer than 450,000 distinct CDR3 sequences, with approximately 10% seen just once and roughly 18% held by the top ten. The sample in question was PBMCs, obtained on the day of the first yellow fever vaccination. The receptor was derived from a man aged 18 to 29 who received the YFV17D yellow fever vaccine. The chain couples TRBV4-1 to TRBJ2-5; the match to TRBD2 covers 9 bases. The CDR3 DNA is TGCGCCAGCAGCCCTCGTCTAGCGGGGTACCAAGAGACCCAGTACTTC. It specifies CASSPRLAGYQETQYF.